What follows are 12 T cell receptor beta chains derived from one specimen sequenced in a study of blood T cell repertoires in COVID-19. Libraries were prepared by immunoSEQ multiplex PCR; TCRdb keeps only in-frame clonotypes and omits some of them. The sample lists under 200,000 clones, roughly 83% occurring once. Material: peripheral blood. The receptors here all came from a woman of 80 years or more with active or convalescent COVID-19.

The genes are TRBV2 and TRBJ2-2, with a possible D match to TRBD2 (5 bases). The CDR3 loop spans 13 amino acids. The ends were cut back, 2 bases at V and 5 bases at J, with 6 bases in the middle. Germline-derived CDR1 and CDR2 are SNHLY and FYNNEI. Written as DNA, the CDR3 is TGTGCCAGCAGTGAAACTAGAACCGGGGAGCTGTTTTTT. It yields the protein CASSETRTGELFF.

V and J are TRBV3-1 (or the pseudogene TRBV3-2) and TRBJ2-2; TRBD2 matches 16 bases. Per germline, CDR1 LGHDT and CDR2 YNNKEL (reference sequence). The CDR3 sequence is 21 residues long. V lost 0 bases and J lost 0; bases outside the gene matches: 7. The CDR3 protein is CASSQERGTSGGAPNTGELFF. CDR3 sequence (DNA): TGTGCCAGCAGCCAAGAACGGGGGACTAGCGGGGGGGCCCCGAACACCGGGGAGCTGTTTTTT.

The chain joins TRBV6-2 or TRBV6-3 to TRBJ2-2, with 8 positions matching TRBD1. The CDR3 spans 16 residues. V gave up 3 bases and J gave up 7 bases; unmatched junction bases: 10. CDR1 MNHEY and CDR2 SVGEGT come from the germline V gene. The CDR3 here is CASSYTRQGANGELFF. The CDR3 region has the DNA TGTGCCAGCAGTTATACCAGGCAGGGGGCTAACGGGGAGCTGTTTTTT.

This chain connects TRBV7-2 to TRBJ2-1; 8 nucleotides line up with TRBD2. V was pared by 2 bases and J by 5 bases, with 14 bases of the junction left unmatched. Germline V CDR1 and CDR2: SGHTA, FQGNSA. The CDR3 covers 18 residues. CDR3 in amino acids: CASSLSTSALASNNEQFF. For the CDR3, the DNA is TGTGCCAGCAGCTTATCGACTAGCGCCCTCGCGTCAAACAATGAGCAGTTCTTC. Full variable domain (missing parts from reference TRBV7-2 and TRBJ2-1): GAGVSQSPSNKVTEKGKDVELRCDPISGHTALYWYRQSLGQGLEFLIYFQGNSAPDKSGLPSDRFSAERTGGSVSTLTIQRTQQEDSAVYLCASSLSTSALASNNEQFFGPGTRLTVL.

The chain couples TRBV3-1 (or the pseudogene TRBV3-2) to TRBJ1-6; D ambiguous. CDR1 and CDR2 (germline): LGHDT, YNNKEL (reference sequence). The CDR3 is 16 residues long. V shed 0 bases and J shed 7 bases, with 13 bases lying between them. The DNA for the CDR3 is TGTGCCAGCAGCCAAGATCGGTCGATCCGAAATTCACCCCTCCACTTT. The encoded protein is CASSQDRSIRNSPLHF.

V usage is TRBV19 and J usage is TRBJ1-4, with TRBD1 matching over 9 bases. The CDR3 totals 16 residues. Per germline, CDR1 LNHDA and CDR2 SQIVND (reference sequence). Trimming removed 0 bases from V and 8 bases from J; junction bases left unmatched: 7. CDR3 coding DNA: TGTGCCAGTAGTATAGAAACAGGGGGCGCGAGAGAAAAACTGTTTTTT. Residues: CASSIETGGAREKLFF.

This clone was seen just once. The chain carries TRBV28 and TRBJ2-5, with TRBD2 matching over 8 bases. Trimming cost V 9 bases and J 2 bases; bases outside gene matches: 5. This CDR3 is 13 amino acids long. The germline V gene encodes CDR1 MDHEN and CDR2 SYDVKM. CDR3 in amino acids: CASGAGGQETQYF. The CDR3 bases are TGTGCCAGTGGCGCGGGGGGTCAAGAGACCCAGTACTTC.

The genes are TRBV14 and TRBJ2-3, with D uncertain. The germline CDR1 and CDR2 sequences are SGHDN and FVKESK. The CDR3 contains 13 residues. Trimming took off 4 bases at V and 6 bases at J, with 11 bases between the two ends. CDR3 in DNA: TGTGCCAGCAGCCGAGTAATAACCGATACGCAGTATTTT. Amino acid sequence: CASSRVITDTQYF.

The chain links TRBV19 to TRBJ1-2; no firm D call. V shed 5 bases and J shed 7 bases, with 17 bases lying between them. CDR3 size: 14 residues. The germline V gene encodes CDR1 LNHDA and CDR2 SQIVND (reference sequence). This CDR3 is CASSPQVGEAGYTF. The CDR3 DNA sequence: TGTGCCAGTAGTCCCCAGGTCGGGGAAGCTGGCTACACCTTC.

The chain links TRBV21-1 to TRBJ1-2. TRBV21-1 is classified as a pseudogene. The CDR3 sequence is 12 residues long. In DNA, the CDR3 is TGTGCCAGCTTCGAAAGGAGCTATGGCTACACCTTC. This codes for CASFERSYGYTF.

The chain uses TRBV7-9 and TRBJ1-1, with unresolved D. Trimming stripped 5 bases from V and 4 bases from J, with 17 bases between. CDR1 is SEHNR, CDR2 FQNEAQ, per germline (reference sequence). The CDR3 is 15 residues long. CDR3 DNA sequence: TGTGCCAGCAGCCCCCCCGGGGATGGTGCCACTGAAGCTTTCTTT. As protein: CASSPPGDGATEAFF.

The V and J genes are TRBV24-1 and TRBJ1-3, with D perhaps matching TRBD1 (6 bases). The CDR3 is made up of 15 amino acids. V shed 9 bases and J shed 5 bases, with 19 bases lying between them. Looked up from germline, CDR1 is KGHDR and CDR2 is SFDVKD. The CDR3 DNA reads TGTGCCACCTACCCCGGGACACCCAAGAGAAACACCATATATTTT. This translates into CATYPGTPKRNTIYF.